This TCR beta chain originates from a study of beta chain features in type 1 diabetes. In the study overall: Researchers looked at some 110 million sorted cells across all samples. Notes on the study in general: TCRB repertoires of naive, central memory and Treg cells appeared more similar among patients than among healthy donors. Fewer junction insertions and more nucleotide deletions appeared in type 1 diabetes patients. Amplification by PCR could prefer shorter templates, with the same effect in patients and controls.

Comments on this clone: What it binds is not known.

Sequencing targeted expressed TCRB transcripts, as all isolated RNA had been reverse transcribed. TCRdb's copy holds only in-frame clones and misses some; the assay was immunoSEQ multiplex PCR. The table includes around 250,000 clones, 25% to 30% detected once. With 3 bases removed from V and 1 base from J, the gap between germline ends came to 10 bases. Germline CDR1 is SGHNT and CDR2 is YYREEE (reference sequence). This CDR3 is 15 amino acids long. The chain is built from TRBV5-4 and TRBJ2-2, with no clear D. The TCR sequence derives from a man aged 25-45 years in good health. The sequencing sample was made of central memory CD4+ T cells from blood. The CDR3 spells CASSYGPQNTGELFF. CDR3 nucleotide sequence: TGTGCCAGCAGCTATGGGCCGCAGAACACCGGGGAGCTGTTTTTT.